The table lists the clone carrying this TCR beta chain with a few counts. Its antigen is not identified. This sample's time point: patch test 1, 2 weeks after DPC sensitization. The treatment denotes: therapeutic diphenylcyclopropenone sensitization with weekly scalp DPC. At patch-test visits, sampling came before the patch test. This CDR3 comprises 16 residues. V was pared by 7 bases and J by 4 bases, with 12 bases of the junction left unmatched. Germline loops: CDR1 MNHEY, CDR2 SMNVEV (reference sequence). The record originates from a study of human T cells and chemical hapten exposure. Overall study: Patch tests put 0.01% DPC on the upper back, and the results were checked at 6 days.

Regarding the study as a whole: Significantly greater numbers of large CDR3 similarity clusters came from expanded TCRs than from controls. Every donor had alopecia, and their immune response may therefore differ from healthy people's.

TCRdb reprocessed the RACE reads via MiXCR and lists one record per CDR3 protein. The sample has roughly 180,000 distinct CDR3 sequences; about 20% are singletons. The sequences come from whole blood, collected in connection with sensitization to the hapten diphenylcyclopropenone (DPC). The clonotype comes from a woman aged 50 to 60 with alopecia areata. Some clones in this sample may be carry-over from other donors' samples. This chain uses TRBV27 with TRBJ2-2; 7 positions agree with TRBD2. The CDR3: CASTLRRGRGTGELFF. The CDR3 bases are TGTGCCAGCACCTTACGTCGCGGGAGAGGCACCGGGGAGCTGTTTTTT.